This TCR beta chain came from a study of vaccination and CD4 T cells after COVID-19. Overall study: Each post-COVID sample was drawn after diagnosis, and the median interval was roughly 100 days (range 35 to 161).

Indicated treatment: approximately 11-day PBMC culture with coronavirus spike peptide pools or control peptides (ViraFEST assay). The germline CDR1 and CDR2 sequences are LNHDA and SQIVND (reference sequence). The CDR3 runs to 14 residues. V dropped 5 bases and J dropped 4; count of bases not matched to a gene: 5. Notes on this clonotype: Its antigen is currently unknown.

The Oncomine TCR Beta short-read assay generated sequence data from the DNA of cultured CD4+ T cells. Genomic DNA was isolated from CD4+ T cells that had been cultured. TCRdb re-called the PCR reads through MiXCR, storing one row per CDR3 protein. The table records about 26,000 distinct CDR3 sequences, roughly 42% of them present only once. This clonotype originated in a human donor who had recovered from COVID-19. Sequenced material: CD4+ T cells from blood, cultured in vitro. The J gene is TRBJ2-1, the V gene TRBV19, with 7 bases aligning to TRBD2. CDR3 loop: CASSVGLEYNEQFF. The CDR3 DNA follows: TGTGCCAGTAGTGTCGGACTAGAGTACAATGAGCAGTTCTTC. The whole variable domain, filled in from reference TRBV19 and TRBJ2-1, reads DGGITQSPKYLFRKEGQNVTLSCEQNLNHDAMYWYRQDPGQGLRLIYYSQIVNDFQKGDIAEGYSVSREKKESFPLTVTSAQKNPTAFYLCASSVGLEYNEQFFGPGTRLTVL.